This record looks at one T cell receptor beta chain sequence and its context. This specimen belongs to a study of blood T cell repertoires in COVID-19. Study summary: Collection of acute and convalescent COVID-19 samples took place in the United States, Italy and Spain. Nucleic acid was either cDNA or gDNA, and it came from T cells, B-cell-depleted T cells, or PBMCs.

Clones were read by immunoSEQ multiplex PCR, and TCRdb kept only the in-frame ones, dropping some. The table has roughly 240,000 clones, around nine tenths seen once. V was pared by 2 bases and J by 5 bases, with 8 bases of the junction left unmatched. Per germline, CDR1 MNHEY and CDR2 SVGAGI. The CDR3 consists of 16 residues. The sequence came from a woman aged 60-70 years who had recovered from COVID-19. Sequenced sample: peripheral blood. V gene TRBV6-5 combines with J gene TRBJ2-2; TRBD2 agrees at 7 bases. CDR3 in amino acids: CASSYRQGGRTGELFF. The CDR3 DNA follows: TGTGCCAGCAGTTACCGGCAGGGAGGGCGTACCGGGGAGCTGTTTTTT.